The sequence of this T cell receptor beta chain was determined in a study of blood T cells in healthy people across ages (dated by TCRdb to the mid-2010s). A note on the overall study: In model experiments, template switching captured about one uniquely barcoded TCR beta cDNA molecule for every two T cells. Four age groups were formed from the donors: young (average approximately 15 years), middle-aged (just under 40), aged (over 55) and long-lived (more than 75). Two additional independent replicas of 1 million unique cDNA reads from the same blood draw were analyzed for two donors (one aged 18 to 30 and one aged 80 or older). Donors of different ages were randomly distributed across sequencing lanes to avoid experimental bias. The study measured age-related changes in TCR beta repertoire diversity using deep sequencing normalized with unique cDNA molecular identifiers. Beyond this particular receptor, the publication reports: Total diversity estimates from one million sequenced T cells were considered lower bounds and underestimates. There was a strong correlation between observed TCR beta diversity and the percentage of naive T cells measured by flow cytometry. Compared with the aged group, the long-lived group had more naive CD4+ T cells, fewer expanded clones and increased TCR diversity, suggesting age selection. Observed TCR beta diversity per million T cells fell roughly linearly with age, and a significant reduction was already apparent by age about 43. Conclusive comparison of naive and antigen-experienced compartments was prevented by the profiling of bulk unsorted PBMCs. Donor CMV infection status was unknown, potentially confounding age-related changes in expanded clonotypes.

Including cysteine and phenylalanine, the CDR3 has 13 amino acids. The sequence is cut down to CDR3 DNA, 39 bases in frame from base 1. In the germline V gene, CDR1 corresponds to SQVTM and CDR2 to ANQGSEA. The junction shows trimming of 7 bases on V and 2 bases on J, plus 14 bases between the germline ends. Points on this clonotype: Its target antigen remains unknown. One base away there is no much larger clone; base qualities are not given.

Systemically healthy Caucasian individuals from Russia, over 30 in total and aged about 6 to 100 years, were included as donors. Ten milliliters of peripheral blood were drawn from each donor into EDTA-treated Vacutainer tubes. PBMCs were isolated by Ficoll-Paque density-gradient centrifugation, with at least 7 million obtained per sample. Total RNA, at least 6 micrograms per sample, was extracted from PBMCs with Trizol reagent. For every donor, flow cytometry on a PBMC aliquot measured the percentage of naive CD45RAhigh/CD27high T cells. Preparation of the library involved 5' RACE. This sample was sequenced with an Illumina HiSeq 2500. The second PCR ran for roughly 7 to 12 cycles and used a J-beta primer mix along with a sample-barcoded 5' primer. A template-switch 5' adaptor carrying 12 random nucleotides introduced a unique molecular identifier onto each TCR beta cDNA molecule. Each sample yielded at least 2.5 million CDR3-containing paired-end reads. All of the RNA was converted into first-strand cDNA using the Mint cDNA synthesis kit, with a TRBC-specific oligonucleotide serving as the primer. Following uracil-DNA glycosylase treatment, all cDNA underwent a first 18-cycle PCR with the universal primers M1SS and BC2_uni_R. The published analysis was carried out like this. Normalization of each sample was performed by random selection of 1 million high-quality reads, each carrying a distinct molecular identifier. Reads with shared molecular identifiers were discarded instead of being binned into consensus sequences. CDR3 identification, clonotype clustering and error correction used MiTCR with a Q25 quality threshold and the strictest error-elimination algorithm. A nonparametric unseen species model with Euler transformation was used to estimate lower-bound total TCR beta diversity. TCRdb trimmed the raw reads at Q25, called clones with MiXCR and kept productive beta chains. Rows are combined by CDR3 protein, so each entry shows the most common genes and DNA. TCRdb, not the original authors, processed these V and J calls. A total of about 1,400,000 distinct CDR3 sequences appear in this sample, roughly 45% of them only once. The top ten clonotypes cover around 8% of the sample.

Recombination connected TRBV29-1 to TRBJ1-2, and possibly TRBD1, on 6 matching bases. The TCR was taken from a woman aged 18-29 years in good health. The sample consisted of blood. DNA sequence: TGCAGCGGAACCGTGGGGGGCAACTATGGCTACACCTTC. It specifies CSGTVGGNYGYTF.